This T cell receptor (beta chain) was retrieved from a study of blood T cell repertoires in COVID-19. The V end was cut by 5 bases, the J end by 10 bases, with 18 bases between. CDR3 length equals 15 residues. CDR1 and CDR2 (germline): LNHDA, SQIVND (reference sequence). Using immunoSEQ multiplex PCR, the repertoire was profiled, and TCRdb retains in-frame clones only, with some absent. The sample lists about 150,000 clones, about 83% occurring once. This clone was counted a few times. The sample was peripheral blood. The V and J genes are TRBV19 and TRBJ1-6, with D possibly TRBD1 on 6 matching bases. The origin of this receptor is an elderly woman with acute or convalescent COVID-19. The CDR3 coding sequence is TGTGCCAGTAGTGGGGGGGCGTCGTTACACTCACCCCTCCACTTT. It encodes CASSGGASLHSPLHF.